Sequencing of this T cell receptor (beta chain) was carried out in a study of blood T cell repertoires in COVID-19. Across the whole study: Sample material is recorded as cDNA or gDNA derived from T cells, B-cell-depleted T cells, or PBMCs.

Authors' analysis steps: Reference gene primer amplification yielded estimated nucleated cell counts. Sequencing used immunoSEQ multiplex PCR; TCRdb keeps in-frame clones, though not all of them. The DNA gave D and trimming, while V, J and clone size come from that table. Of over 250,000 clones listed, roughly 84% were seen once; the top ten hold more than 1.4%. The CDR3 covers 17 residues. Trimming cost V 0 bases and J 7 bases; bases outside gene matches: 10. Looked up from germline, CDR1 is SGHNT and CDR2 is YYREEE (reference sequence). Sample: peripheral blood. The clonotype was recovered from a human donor with COVID-19, enrolled during active disease. The donor label of this sample is uncertain. V gene TRBV5-4 combines with J gene TRBJ2-1, with 10 bases fitting TRBD2. CDR3 in DNA: TGTGCCAGCAGCTTGGTCCCGAGCGGGAGGGCCCTGAATGAGCAGTTCTTC. Its translation: CASSLVPSGRALNEQFF.